This TCR beta chain came from a study of blood T cell repertoires in COVID-19. This clone was counted between two and nine times. Original processing notes: Quantification of nucleated cells was approximated via reference gene primer amplification. TCRdb keeps only in-frame clones here, not all; method: immunoSEQ multiplex PCR. Clone size and the V and J calls come from that table; the DNA yielded D and trimming. The sample includes around 380,000 clones, roughly 77% seen only once; the top ten take 0.85% to 1.3%. This CDR3 comprises 16 residues. CDR1 is LNHDA and CDR2 is SQIVND in the germline V gene (reference sequence). Losses at the gene ends were 4 bases for V and 4 bases for J; bases not matched to a gene: 3.

Input material: peripheral blood. The gene calls are TRBV19 and TRBJ1-6; TRBD1 agrees at 11 bases. The source is a human donor with acute or convalescent COVID-19. The donor label of this sample is uncertain. CDR3 residues: CASSTRDRGYNSPLHF. CDR3 sequence (DNA): TGTGCCAGTAGTACCCGGGACAGGGGGTATAATTCACCCCTCCACTTT. Filled out from reference TRBV19 and TRBJ1-6, the complete variable domain reads DGGITQSPKYLFRKEGQNVTLSCEQNLNHDAMYWYRQDPGQGLRLIYYSQIVNDFQKGDIAEGYSVSREKKESFPLTVTSAQKNPTAFYLCASSTRDRGYNSPLHFGNGTRLTVT.